Listed here are 3 T cell receptor beta chains from one sample, sequenced in a study of blood T cells in healthy people across ages. Alongside a J-beta primer mix, a sample-barcoded 5' primer served in a second PCR lasting 7 to 11 cycles. TCRdb re-called the 5' RACE reads with MiXCR, one entry per CDR3 protein. Of some 750,000 distinct CDR3 sequences listed, 22% are singletons. Sequencing was carried out using blood. The receptors come from a man between 65 and 85 years old in good health.

There are a few counts of this clonotype. The V and J genes are TRBV29-1 and TRBJ2-3, with 8 nucleotides matching TRBD2. The ends lost 4 bases at V and 2 bases at J; junction bases unmatched: 2. The CDR3 runs to 13 residues. Germline V gene data show CDR1 as SQVTM and CDR2 as ANQGSEA. CDR3 protein: CSVGGGITDTQYF. CDR3 sequence (DNA): TGCAGCGTTGGCGGGGGGATCACAGATACGCAGTATTTT.

V is TRBV6-2 or TRBV6-3 and J is TRBJ2-1, with D unclear. Trimming took 5 bases from V and 7 from J, leaving 15 bases between them. The CDR3 spans 14 residues. Germline lookup yields CDR1 MNHEY and CDR2 SVGEGT. The CDR3 loop is CASSILSEFNEQFF. CDR3 DNA sequence: TGTGCCAGCAGTATCCTCAGTGAGTTTAATGAGCAGTTCTTC.

Comment on this clonotype: One end of the junction does not line up with germline, which may come from a read error. V is TRBV11-3 and J is TRBJ2-5; no firm D call. Germline CDR1 is SGHNT and CDR2 is YENEEA. CDR3 size: 13 residues. The CDR3 nucleotides read TGTGCCAGCAGCCTAAGCACGGTGGGGATGGTGTTCTTC. Protein product: CASSLSTVGMVFF.